These 28 T cell receptor beta chains were all obtained from the same sample, sequenced in a study of blood T cell repertoires in COVID-19 (dated by TCRdb to 2018 to 2020). Library prep was done by the immunoSEQ multiplex PCR assay. TCRdb carries this immuneACCESS record with in-frame sequences only. Its versions omit some clonotypes, under half of them owing to an unresolved V gene in the studies checked, with the rest unexplained. The sample includes 100,000 or so clones, with roughly 87% observed a single time. Jointly, the top ten make up 4.1% of the sample. Sequencing was carried out using peripheral blood. The origin of the receptors is a man between 50 and 59 years old with acute or convalescent COVID-19.

This clone was seen once. V and J are TRBV6-5 and TRBJ2-5; 8 bases are a match to TRBD1. Germline V CDR1 and CDR2: MNHEY, SVGAGI. The J segment lost 5 bases and the V segment lost 2 bases, leaving 1 base of the junction unmatched. This CDR3 comprises 13 residues. The CDR3, as DNA: TGTGCCAGCAGTTACACAGGGGGGGAGACCCAGTACTTC. Protein: CASSYTGGETQYF.

In this sample, this clone turned up a few times. The chain uses TRBV3-1 (or the pseudogene TRBV3-2) and TRBJ2-7; TRBD1 matches at 12 bases. J lost 0 bases, V lost 4 bases, and 4 bases had no gene match. The CDR3 has 16 amino acids. The germline gives CDR1 LGHDT, CDR2 YNNKEL (reference sequence). CDR3 sequence (DNA): TGTGCCAGCAGCCCCCGGGACAGGGGGCTCTCCTACGAGCAGTACTTC. Protein: CASSPRDRGLSYEQYF.

The chain uses TRBV5-1 and TRBJ1-4; TRBD1 matches at 8 bases. CDR1 is SGHRS and CDR2 is YFSETQ in the germline V gene. The J segment lost 8 bases and the V segment lost 1 base, leaving 7 bases of the junction unmatched. This CDR3 is 15 amino acids long. CDR3 sequence: CASSLLGTGQEKLFF. As DNA, the CDR3 is TGCGCCAGCAGCTTGTTAGGGACAGGTCAAGAAAAACTGTTTTTT.

The rearrangement uses TRBV6-5 and TRBJ2-2; 7 nucleotides match TRBD1. Germline loops: CDR1 MNHEY, CDR2 SVGAGI. V shed 7 bases and J 4 bases; nucleotides not matched to a gene: 6. The CDR3 runs 14 residues. This chain's CDR3 is CASIRDSLTGELFF. For the CDR3, the DNA is TGTGCCAGCATCAGGGACAGTCTCACCGGGGAGCTGTTTTTT.

J is TRBJ2-1 and V is TRBV9, with 11 positions matching TRBD2. Looked up from germline, CDR1 is SGDLS and CDR2 is YYNGEE. V dropped 6 bases and J dropped 6; count of bases not matched to a gene: 8. This CDR3 spans 15 amino acids. Here the CDR3 reads CASTVSGGASNEQFF. CDR3 DNA sequence: TGTGCCAGCACCGTTAGCGGGGGGGCCTCCAATGAGCAGTTCTTC.

This clone was counted a few times. The CDR3 loop is CASRGDSYQPQHF. The CDR3 DNA reads as TGTGCCAGTAGAGGGGACAGCTATCAGCCCCAGCATTTT. The chain is built from TRBV19 and TRBJ1-5; TRBD1 aligns across 7 bases. The CDR3 sequence is 13 residues long. Germline V gene data show CDR1 as LNHDA and CDR2 as SQIVND (reference sequence). The V segment lost 6 bases and the J segment 5 bases; nucleotides outside the gene matches: 4.

V usage is TRBV11-3 and J usage is TRBJ2-3, with D uncertain. V shed 6 bases and J shed 3 bases, with 10 bases lying between them. Germline CDR1 reads SGHNT; CDR2 reads YENEEA. This CDR3 is 13 amino acids long. Written as DNA, the CDR3 is TGTGCCAGCAGGAGACAAGGAACAGATACGCAGTATTTT. This codes for CASRRQGTDTQYF.

The V call is TRBV9, the J call TRBJ1-1; D gene ambiguous. Germline V gives CDR1 SGDLS, CDR2 YYNGEE. Between the trimmed V and J ends, which lost 2 bases and 1 base, there was a span of 12 bases. CDR3 length: 15 residues. The CDR3 region is CASSVIGAGNTEAFF. The CDR3 nucleotides read TGTGCCAGCAGCGTCATCGGAGCGGGGAACACTGAAGCTTTCTTT.

The chain recombines TRBV29-1 with TRBJ2-7; 11 bases align to TRBD1. The junction had 6 bases not matched to a gene; V was cut back by 1 base and J by 1 base. Germline V CDR1 and CDR2: SQVTM, ANQGSEA. This CDR3 has 16 residues. Here the CDR3 reads CSVEGPGQGVSYEQYF. CDR3 nucleotides: TGCAGCGTTGAAGGGCCGGGACAGGGGGTTTCCTACGAGCAGTACTTC.

The chain is built from TRBV5-6 and TRBJ2-7; 7 bases match TRBD1. V was pared by 2 bases and J by 3 bases, with 5 bases of the junction left unmatched. The CDR3 spans 14 residues. Germline V gene data show CDR1 as SGHDT and CDR2 as YYEEEE. CDR3 in DNA: TGTGCCAGCAGCTTCGGACAGGCGAACTACGAGCAGTACTTC. It is translated as CASSFGQANYEQYF. The variable domain in full, completed from reference TRBV5-6 and TRBJ2-7, reads DAGVTQSPTHLIKTRGQQVTLRCSPKSGHDTVSWYQQALGQGPQFIFQYYEEEERQRGNFPDRFSGHQFPNYSSELNVNALLLGDSALYLCASSFGQANYEQYFGPGTRLTVT.

This clone was counted only a few times. V usage is TRBV12-3 or TRBV12-4 and J usage is TRBJ1-2; D unclear. This CDR3 has 13 residues. Trimming took 7 bases from V and 6 from J, leaving 15 bases between them. The CDR3 here is CASTLRNGDGYTF. CDR3 bases: TGTGCCAGCACCCTAAGGAATGGAGATGGCTACACCTTC.

This rearrangement joins TRBV19 to TRBJ1-1, with unresolved D. Germline V gene sequence: CDR1 LNHDA, CDR2 SQIVND (reference sequence). Trimming took 5 bases from V and 1 from J, leaving 20 bases between them. This CDR3 region has 17 residues. In nucleotides, the CDR3 is TGTGCCAGTAGTCAAAGACGGGCCGCGGGTACGAACACTGAAGCTTTCTTT. As protein: CASSQRRAAGTNTEAFF.

The CDR3 DNA sequence: TGTGCCAGCAGCCAAGGCGCGACCGGGGAGCTGTTTTTT. Amino acid sequence: CASSQGATGELFF. The chain carries TRBV3-1 (or the pseudogene TRBV3-2) and TRBJ2-2; no reliable D call. CDR3 size: 13 residues. Germline-derived CDR1 and CDR2 are LGHDT and YNNKEL (reference sequence). The V gene lost 1 base and the J gene lost 5 bases, with 5 bases spanning the gap.

This chain joins TRBV14 and TRBJ2-7; TRBD1 matches at 8 bases. CDR1 and CDR2 (germline): SGHDN, FVKESK. This CDR3 is 14 amino acids long. The trim removed 5 bases at V and 13 bases at J, leaving 16 bases unmatched. CDR3 nucleotides: TGTGCCAGCAGCTATAACGACAGGGGTCTTCAGATTTACTTC. Protein sequence: CASSYNDRGLQIYF.

This clone was detected once. The CDR3 protein is CASSQDRGLSTDTQYF. CDR3 coding DNA: TGCGCCAGCAGCCAAGACAGGGGGCTAAGCACAGATACGCAGTATTTT. The V gene is TRBV5-1, the J gene TRBJ2-3; 10 bases are shared with TRBD1. The CDR3 has 16 amino acids. Trimming cost V 4 bases and J 0 bases; bases outside gene matches: 5. Germline V gives CDR1 SGHRS, CDR2 YFSETQ.

The gene calls are TRBV5-1 and TRBJ2-1; D is undetermined. Trimming stripped 4 bases from V and 0 bases from J, with 11 bases between. In germline, CDR1 is SGHRS, CDR2 YFSETQ. This CDR3 is 15 amino acids long. The CDR3: CASSPTGPSYNEQFF. For the CDR3, the DNA is TGCGCCAGCAGCCCGACGGGTCCCTCCTACAATGAGCAGTTCTTC.

The chain links TRBV2 to TRBJ2-1, with D perhaps matching TRBD2 (6 bases). Germline lookup yields CDR1 SNHLY and CDR2 FYNNEI. V shed 8 bases and J shed 2 bases, with 10 bases lying between them. The CDR3 sequence is 13 residues long. The CDR3 sequence: CASASGPYNEQFF. The CDR3, as DNA: TGTGCCAGCGCAAGCGGGCCCTACAATGAGCAGTTCTTC.

The chain joins TRBV9 to TRBJ2-3, with 8 bases matching TRBD2. V lost 4 bases and J lost 6; bases outside the gene matches: 13. The CDR3 totals 16 residues. The germline CDR1 and CDR2 sequences are SGDLS and YYNGEE. Here the CDR3 reads CASSLIAGNPGDTQYF. In DNA, the CDR3 is TGTGCCAGCAGCTTAATAGCGGGGAACCCTGGGGATACGCAGTATTTT.

The CDR3 protein is CASSTPEVVTEAFF. The CDR3 nucleotides are TGTGCCAGTAGTACCCCGGAGGTCGTCACTGAAGCTTTCTTT. The chain couples TRBV19 to TRBJ1-1; D uncertain. Trimming pared 4 bases from V and 4 bases from J, leaving 13 bases between. CDR1 and CDR2 from the germline V gene are LNHDA and SQIVND (reference sequence). The CDR3 extends over 14 amino acids.

The chain employs TRBV12-3 or TRBV12-4 and TRBJ2-7; D is ambiguous. V dropped 2 bases and J dropped 3 bases, with 5 bases sitting between them. CDR3 length: 12 amino acids. CDR3 loop: CASSLTGYEQYF. The CDR3 DNA reads as TGTGCCAGCAGTTTAACGGGCTACGAGCAGTACTTC.

V usage is TRBV19 and J usage is TRBJ2-6; TRBD1 is a possible D gene (6 bases). The CDR3 contains 20 residues. Trimming took 1 base from V and 1 from J, leaving 20 bases between them. The germline V gene encodes CDR1 LNHDA and CDR2 SQIVND (reference sequence). CDR3 residues: CASSIAAGALNPSGANVLTF. The CDR3 DNA reads TGTGCCAGTAGTATAGCTGCAGGGGCCCTTAATCCATCTGGGGCCAACGTCCTGACTTTC.

The chain employs TRBV15 and TRBJ2-1, with 7 nucleotides matching TRBD2. The length of the CDR3 is 16 residues. Trimming cost V 5 bases and J 4 bases; bases outside gene matches: 11. The germline V gene has CDR1 LNHNV and CDR2 YYDKDF (reference sequence). The CDR3 is CATSYGRTGRYNEQFF. The CDR3, as DNA: TGTGCCACCAGCTATGGACGGACCGGGAGGTACAATGAGCAGTTCTTC.

This clone has just one count. V is TRBV28 and J is TRBJ2-2; the D is unclear. CDR1 is MDHEN, CDR2 SYDVKM, per germline. Deletions cut 5 bases from V and 2 bases from J, with 6 bases between. There are 13 residues in the CDR3. The DNA for the CDR3 is TGTGCCAGCAGTCAGATAAACACCGGGGAGCTGTTTTTT. Translated, it gives CASSQINTGELFF.

The V call is TRBV9, the J call TRBJ2-1; 7 bases agree with TRBD1. The V and J ends lost 1 base and 4 bases, in that order; junction bases with no gene match: 8. CDR1 is SGDLS and CDR2 is YYNGEE in the germline V gene. The CDR3 covers 16 residues. Here the CDR3 DNA reads TGTGCCAGCAGCGTACAAACTGGGGACAGTTACAATGAGCAGTTCTTC. This codes for CASSVQTGDSYNEQFF.

As concerns this clone: At the DNA level, this CDR3 is encoded by other sequences in the same sample as well. J is TRBJ2-1 and V is TRBV4-1; 10 positions match TRBD2. The J segment lost 4 bases and the V segment lost 0 bases, leaving 3 bases of the junction unmatched. In germline, CDR1 is MGHRA, CDR2 YSYEKL. The CDR3 extends over 16 amino acids. The CDR3 bases are TGCGCCAGCAGCCAAGATCGACTAGCGGGTTACAATGAGCAGTTCTTC. The encoded protein is CASSQDRLAGYNEQFF.

This chain connects TRBV7-3 to TRBJ2-7; 9 positions match TRBD1. Trimming removed 2 bases from V and 3 bases from J; junction bases left unmatched: 5. The CDR3 sequence is 15 residues long. In germline, CDR1 is SGHTA, CDR2 FQGTGA. The CDR3 DNA reads as TGTGCCAGCAGCTTAGCCGGGACAGGGTACTACGAGCAGTACTTC. Encoded protein: CASSLAGTGYYEQYF.

The chain has TRBV18 and TRBJ2-3; 7 bases map to TRBD2. V trimming: 3 bases; J trimming: 1 base; junction bases outside the gene matches: 4. The germline CDR1 and CDR2 sequences are KGHSH and LQKENI. CDR3 length: 15 residues. In DNA, the CDR3 is TGTGCCAGCTCACCTCCGCGGGAGCGCACAGATACGCAGTATTTT. It translates to CASSPPRERTDTQYF.

This chain joins TRBV5-1 and TRBJ2-7; weak D call: TRBD2 (6 bases). The CDR3 has 14 residues. The V gene lost 3 bases and the J gene lost 2 bases, with 12 bases spanning the gap. In germline, CDR1 is SGHRS, CDR2 YFSETQ. CDR3 loop: CASSSAGSTYEQYF. The CDR3 region has the DNA TGCGCCAGCAGCTCCGCCGGGAGCACCTACGAGCAGTACTTC.